Detailed here is one T cell receptor beta chain. Its antigen is currently unknown. CDR3 length: 16 residues. The germline V gene encodes CDR1 MGHDK and CDR2 SYGVNS. V lost 3 bases and J 0 bases, leaving 9 bases between the germline ends. CD45RO-negative cells were positively selected for CCR7, leaving out terminally differentiated effector memory CD45RA+ cells. The protocol was immunoSEQ multiplex PCR, while the TCRdb copy is restricted to in-frame clones and leaves out a portion. This sample yields hundreds of thousands of clones, of which around 96% are seen a single time; about 0.11% belongs to the top ten. This sample was included in a study of shared clonotypes between healthy human individuals. Study-level background: The people who gave samples were a couple of women and a few men aged 18 to 49.

Study-level findings and limits: Roughly 4.6% of naive CD4 clonotypes were common to a few donors.

The specimen sequenced was naive CD8+ T cells sorted from blood. The receptor was derived from a woman aged 25 to 39 in good health. V and J are TRBV25-1 and TRBJ1-6; unclear D gene. The CDR3 region is CASSEEHSSYNSPLHF. The CDR3 nucleotides are TGTGCCAGCAGTGAGGAGCACAGCTCCTATAATTCACCCCTCCACTTT.